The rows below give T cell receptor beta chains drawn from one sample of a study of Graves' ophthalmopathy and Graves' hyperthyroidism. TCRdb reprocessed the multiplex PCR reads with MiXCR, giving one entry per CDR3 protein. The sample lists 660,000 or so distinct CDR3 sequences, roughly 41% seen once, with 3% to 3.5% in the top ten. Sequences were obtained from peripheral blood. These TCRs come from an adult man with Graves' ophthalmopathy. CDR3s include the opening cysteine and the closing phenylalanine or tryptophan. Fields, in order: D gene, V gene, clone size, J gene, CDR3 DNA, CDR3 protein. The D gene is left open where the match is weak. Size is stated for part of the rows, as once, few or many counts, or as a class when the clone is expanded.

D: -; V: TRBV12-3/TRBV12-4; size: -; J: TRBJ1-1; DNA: TGTGCCAGCAGCAATGCCTACTCAGGCGCCAACACTGAAGCTTTCTTT; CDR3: CASSNAYSGANTEAFF
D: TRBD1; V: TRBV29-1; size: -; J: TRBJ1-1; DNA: TGCAGCGGCCGAAGGGGACAGTCGAACACTGAAGCTTTCTTT; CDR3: CSGRRGQSNTEAFF
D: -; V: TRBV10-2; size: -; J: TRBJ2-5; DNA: TGCGCCAGCAACCCGACGGCCCAGTACTTC; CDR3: CASNPTAQYF
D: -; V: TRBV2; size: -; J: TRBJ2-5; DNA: TGTGCCAGCAGTGAAAATGGAGGGCCTGTGGAGACCCAGTACTTC; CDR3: CASSENGGPVETQYF
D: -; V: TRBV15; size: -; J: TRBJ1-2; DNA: TGTGCCACCAGCAGCTTCGACGATGGCTACACCTTC; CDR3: CATSSFDDGYTF
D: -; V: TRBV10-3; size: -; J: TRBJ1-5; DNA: TGTGCCAGCAGAGATGAGGGGTACAATCAGCCCCAGCATTTT; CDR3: CASRDEGYNQPQHF
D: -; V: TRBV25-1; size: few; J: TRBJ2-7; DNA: TGTGCCTGGAGTCCTACCTATGGCGAGCAGTACTTC; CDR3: CAWSPTYGEQYF
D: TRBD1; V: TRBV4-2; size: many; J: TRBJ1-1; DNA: TGTGCCAGCAGCCAACCTCAGGGGGCAGTGGCTGAAGCTTTCTTT; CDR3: CASSQPQGAVAEAFF
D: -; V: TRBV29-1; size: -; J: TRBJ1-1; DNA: TGCAGCGTTGGTAGCGGGAGGACTGAAGCTTTCTTT; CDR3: CSVGSGRTEAFF
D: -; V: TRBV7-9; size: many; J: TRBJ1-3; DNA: TGTGCCAGCAGCTTCCGGCGCGGGACATCTGGAAACACCATATATTTT; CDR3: CASSFRRGTSGNTIYF
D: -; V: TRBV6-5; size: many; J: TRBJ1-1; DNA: TGTGCCAGCCCTGGACATATGAACACTGAAGCTTTCTTT; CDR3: CASPGHMNTEAFF
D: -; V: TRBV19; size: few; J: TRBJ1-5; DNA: TGTGCCAGCAGTCGGGACTTTCAATGGGGTAGCAATCAGCCCCAGCATTTT; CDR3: CASSRDFQWGSNQPQHF
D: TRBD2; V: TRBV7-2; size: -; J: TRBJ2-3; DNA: TGTGCCAGCAGCTCAGCGTCTAGCGGGGGGGCAAATACGCAGTATTTT; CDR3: CASSSASSGGANTQYF
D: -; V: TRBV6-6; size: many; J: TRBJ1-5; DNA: TGTGCCAGCAGTTACCAAGGCAGGGAGAGCAATCAGCCCCAGCATTTT; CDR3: CASSYQGRESNQPQHF
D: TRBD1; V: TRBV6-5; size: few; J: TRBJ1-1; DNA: TGTGCCAGCAGGACAGGGGGCGCGGGGAGCACTGAAGCTTTCTTT; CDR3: CASRTGGAGSTEAFF
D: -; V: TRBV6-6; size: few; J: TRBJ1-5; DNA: TGTGCCAGCAGTTACTTGGGCTCTCAGCCCCAGCATTTT; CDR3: CASSYLGSQPQHF
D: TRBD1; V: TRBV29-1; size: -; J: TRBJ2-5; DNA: TGCAGCACCGGACAGGTTGAGGAGACCCAGTACTTC; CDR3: CSTGQVEETQYF
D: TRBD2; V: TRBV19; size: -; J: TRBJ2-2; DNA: TGTGCCATTGGCGGGAGGGGGAACACCGGGGAGCTGTTTTTT; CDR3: CAIGGRGNTGELFF
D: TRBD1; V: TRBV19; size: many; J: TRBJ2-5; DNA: TGTGCCAGTAGTATCGGCTCGTCCAGGGGGCGAGAGACCCAGTACTTC; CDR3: CASSIGSSRGRETQYF
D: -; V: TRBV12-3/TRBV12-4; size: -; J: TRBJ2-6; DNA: TGTGCTAGTGGAGGAGTAGGCGCTGGGGCCAACGTCCTGACTTTC; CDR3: CASGGVGAGANVLTF